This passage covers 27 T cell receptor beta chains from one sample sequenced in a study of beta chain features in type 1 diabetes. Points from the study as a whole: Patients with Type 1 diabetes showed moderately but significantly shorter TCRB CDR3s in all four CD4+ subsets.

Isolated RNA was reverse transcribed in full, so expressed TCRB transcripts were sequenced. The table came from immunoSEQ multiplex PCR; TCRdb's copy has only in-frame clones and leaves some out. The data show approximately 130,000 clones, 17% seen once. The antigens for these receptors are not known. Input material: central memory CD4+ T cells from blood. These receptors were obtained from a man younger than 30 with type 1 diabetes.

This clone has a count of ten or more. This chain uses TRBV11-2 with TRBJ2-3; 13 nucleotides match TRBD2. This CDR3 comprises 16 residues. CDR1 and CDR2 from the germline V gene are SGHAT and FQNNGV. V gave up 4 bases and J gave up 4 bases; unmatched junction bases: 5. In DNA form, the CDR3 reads TGTGCCAGCAGCTCACAAGGACTAGCGGGAGCAGATACGCAGTATTTT. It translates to CASSSQGLAGADTQYF. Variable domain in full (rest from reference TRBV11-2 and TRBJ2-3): EAGVAQSPRYKIIEKRQSVAFWCNPISGHATLYWYQQILGQGPKLLIQFQNNGVVDDSQLPKDRFSAERLKGVDSTLKIQPAKLEDSAVYLCASSSQGLAGADTQYFGPGTRLTVL.

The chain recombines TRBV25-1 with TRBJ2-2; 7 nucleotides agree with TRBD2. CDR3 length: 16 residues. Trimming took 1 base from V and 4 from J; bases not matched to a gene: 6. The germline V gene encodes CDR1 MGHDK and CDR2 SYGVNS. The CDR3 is CASSEWQAGITGELFF. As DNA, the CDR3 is TGTGCCAGCAGTGAATGGCAAGCGGGGATCACCGGGGAGCTGTTTTTT.

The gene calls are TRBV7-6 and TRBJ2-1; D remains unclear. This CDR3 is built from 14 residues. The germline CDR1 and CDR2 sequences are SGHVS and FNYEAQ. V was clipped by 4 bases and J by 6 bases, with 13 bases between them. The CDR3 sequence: CASSSETHSNEQFF. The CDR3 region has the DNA TGTGCCAGCAGCTCGGAAACTCACAGCAATGAGCAGTTCTTC.

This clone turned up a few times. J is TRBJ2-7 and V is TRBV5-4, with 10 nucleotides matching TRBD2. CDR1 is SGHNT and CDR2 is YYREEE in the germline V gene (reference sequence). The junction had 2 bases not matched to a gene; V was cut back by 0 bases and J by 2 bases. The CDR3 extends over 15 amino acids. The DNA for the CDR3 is TGTGCCAGCAGCTTGGACCTAGCGGGGGCCTACGAGCAGTACTTC. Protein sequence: CASSLDLAGAYEQYF.

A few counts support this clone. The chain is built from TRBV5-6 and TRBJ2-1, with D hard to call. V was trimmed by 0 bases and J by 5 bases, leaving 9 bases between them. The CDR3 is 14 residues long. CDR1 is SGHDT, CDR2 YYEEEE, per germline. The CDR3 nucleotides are TGTGCCAGCAGCTTGGTGGACGCGGACAATGAGCAGTTCTTC. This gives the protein CASSLVDADNEQFF. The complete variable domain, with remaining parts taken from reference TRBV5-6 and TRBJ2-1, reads DAGVTQSPTHLIKTRGQQVTLRCSPKSGHDTVSWYQQALGQGPQFIFQYYEEEERQRGNFPDRFSGHQFPNYSSELNVNALLLGDSALYLCASSLVDADNEQFFGPGTRLTVL.

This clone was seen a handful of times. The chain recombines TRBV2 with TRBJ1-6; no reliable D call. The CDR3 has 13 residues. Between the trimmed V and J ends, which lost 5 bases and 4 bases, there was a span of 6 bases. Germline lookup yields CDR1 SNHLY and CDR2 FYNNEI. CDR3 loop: CASSPEYNSPLHF. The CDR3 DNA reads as TGTGCCAGCAGTCCCGAATATAATTCACCCCTCCACTTT.

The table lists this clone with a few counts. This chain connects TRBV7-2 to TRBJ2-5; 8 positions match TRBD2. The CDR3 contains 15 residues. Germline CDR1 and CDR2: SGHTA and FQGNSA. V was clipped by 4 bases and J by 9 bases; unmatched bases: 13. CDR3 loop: CASSSGLGGQAAQYF. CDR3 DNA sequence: TGTGCCAGCAGCTCGGGACTAGGGGGGCAAGCGGCCCAGTACTTC.

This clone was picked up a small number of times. CDR3 region: CASSTRSDRTYEQYF. The CDR3 DNA sequence: TGTGCCAGTAGTACTAGGTCAGACAGAACCTACGAGCAGTACTTC. This chain links TRBV19 with TRBJ2-7; TRBD1 is a possible D gene (5 bases). The V gene's germline CDR1 is LNHDA and CDR2 SQIVND (reference sequence). This CDR3 is built from 15 residues. V lost 4 bases and J lost 2, with 15 bases in between.

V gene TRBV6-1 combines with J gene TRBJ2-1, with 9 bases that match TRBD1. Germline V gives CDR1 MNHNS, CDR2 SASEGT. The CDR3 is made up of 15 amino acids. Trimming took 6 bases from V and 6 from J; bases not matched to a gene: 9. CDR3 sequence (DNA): TGTGCCAGCAGACCCGAGACAGGGGGGATCAATGAGCAGTTCTTC. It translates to CASRPETGGINEQFF.

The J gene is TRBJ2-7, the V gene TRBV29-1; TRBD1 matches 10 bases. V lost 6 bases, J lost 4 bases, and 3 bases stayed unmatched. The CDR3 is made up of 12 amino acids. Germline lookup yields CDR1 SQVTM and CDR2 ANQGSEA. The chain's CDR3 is CSVEGQGYEQYF. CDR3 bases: TGCAGCGTCGAGGGACAGGGGTACGAGCAGTACTTC.

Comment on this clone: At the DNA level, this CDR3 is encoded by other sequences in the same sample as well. CDR3 in amino acids: CASSPDYLSTDTQYF. The CDR3 nucleotides read TGTGCCAGCTCACCCGACTACCTTAGCACAGATACGCAGTATTTT. The chain recombines TRBV18 with TRBJ2-3, with a tentative D call TRBD2 (5 bases). The CDR3 consists of 15 residues. V was pared by 3 bases and J by 0 bases, with 10 bases between. Germline V gene data show CDR1 as KGHSH and CDR2 as LQKENI.

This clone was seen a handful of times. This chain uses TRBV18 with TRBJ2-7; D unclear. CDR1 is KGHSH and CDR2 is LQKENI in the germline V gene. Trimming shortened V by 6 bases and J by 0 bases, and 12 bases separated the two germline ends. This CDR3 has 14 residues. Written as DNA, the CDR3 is TGTGCCAGCTCTGAGGTCATAGGCTCCTACGAGCAGTACTTC. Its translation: CASSEVIGSYEQYF.

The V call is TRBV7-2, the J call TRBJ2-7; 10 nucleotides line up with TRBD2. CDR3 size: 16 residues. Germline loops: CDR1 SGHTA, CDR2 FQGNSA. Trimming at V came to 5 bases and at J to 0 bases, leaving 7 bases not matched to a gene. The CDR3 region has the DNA TGTGCCAGCAGCCCAGCTAGCGGGAGAAACTCCTACGAGCAGTACTTC. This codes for CASSPASGRNSYEQYF.

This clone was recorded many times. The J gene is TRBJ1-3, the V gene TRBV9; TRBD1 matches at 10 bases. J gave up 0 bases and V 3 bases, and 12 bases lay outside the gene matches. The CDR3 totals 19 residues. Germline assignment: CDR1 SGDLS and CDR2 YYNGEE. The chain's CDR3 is CASSARGTGAPSSGNTIYF. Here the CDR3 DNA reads TGTGCCAGCAGCGCAAGAGGGACAGGGGCCCCGAGCTCTGGAAACACCATATATTTT. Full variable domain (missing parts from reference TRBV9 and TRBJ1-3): DSGVTQTPKHLITATGQRVTLRCSPRSGDLSVYWYQQSLDQGLQFLIQYYNGEERAKGNILERFSAQQFPDLHSELNLSSLELGDSALYFCASSARGTGAPSSGNTIYFGEGSWLTVV.

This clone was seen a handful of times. CDR3 in DNA: TGCGCCAGCAGCTTGGACAGTTACCCTGACAATGAGCAGTTCTTC. As protein: CASSLDSYPDNEQFF. The rearrangement joins TRBV5-1 to TRBJ2-1; the D is unclear. The V end lost 0 bases, the J end lost 5 bases, and 12 bases lay between the germline ends. In germline, CDR1 is SGHRS, CDR2 YFSETQ. CDR3 length equals 15 residues.

The CDR3 DNA is TGTGCCTGGAGCCAGCGGGGGTTGTACAATGAGCAGTTCTTC. It encodes CAWSQRGLYNEQFF. This chain uses TRBV30 with TRBJ2-1; 8 bases align to TRBD2. The CDR3 extends over 14 amino acids. With V trimmed by 3 bases and J by 4 bases, 5 bases remained unmatched. Germline values: CDR1 GTSNPN, CDR2 SVGIG (reference sequence).

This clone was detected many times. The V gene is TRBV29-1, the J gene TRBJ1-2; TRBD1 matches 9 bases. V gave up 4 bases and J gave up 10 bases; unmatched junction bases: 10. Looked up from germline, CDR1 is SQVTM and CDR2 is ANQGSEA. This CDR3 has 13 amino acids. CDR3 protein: CSVGKDRGENYTF. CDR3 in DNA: TGCAGCGTTGGAAAGGACAGGGGCGAGAACTACACCTTC.

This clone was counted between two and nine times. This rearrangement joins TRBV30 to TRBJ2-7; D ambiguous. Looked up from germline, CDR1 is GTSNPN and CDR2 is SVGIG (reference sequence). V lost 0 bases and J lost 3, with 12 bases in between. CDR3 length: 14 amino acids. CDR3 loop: CAWSVRRTNYEQYF. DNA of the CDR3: TGTGCCTGGAGTGTACGGAGAACGAACTACGAGCAGTACTTC.

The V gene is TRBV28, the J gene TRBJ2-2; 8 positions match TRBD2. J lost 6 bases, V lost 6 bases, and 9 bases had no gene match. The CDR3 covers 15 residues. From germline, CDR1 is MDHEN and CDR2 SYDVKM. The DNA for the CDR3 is TGTGCCAGCAGCCGGCCGGGACTAGGGTCCGGGGAGCTGTTTTTT. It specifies CASSRPGLGSGELFF.

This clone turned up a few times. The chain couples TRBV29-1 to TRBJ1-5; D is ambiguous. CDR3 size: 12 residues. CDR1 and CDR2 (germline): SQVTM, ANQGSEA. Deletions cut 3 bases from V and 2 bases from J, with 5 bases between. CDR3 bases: TGCAGCGTTGAGGAGGGCAATCAGCCCCAGCATTTT. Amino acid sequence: CSVEEGNQPQHF.

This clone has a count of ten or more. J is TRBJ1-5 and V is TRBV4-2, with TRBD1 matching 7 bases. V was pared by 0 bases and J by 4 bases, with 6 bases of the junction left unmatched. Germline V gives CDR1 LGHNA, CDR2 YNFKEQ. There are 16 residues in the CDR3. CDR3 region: CASSQEVAGGNQPQHF. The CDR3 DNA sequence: TGTGCCAGCAGCCAAGAGGTGGCAGGGGGGAATCAGCCCCAGCATTTT.

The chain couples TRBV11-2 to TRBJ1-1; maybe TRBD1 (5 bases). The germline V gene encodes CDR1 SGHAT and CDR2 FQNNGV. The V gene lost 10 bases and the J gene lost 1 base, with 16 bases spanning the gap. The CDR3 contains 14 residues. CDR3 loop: CATLRDLSNTEAFF. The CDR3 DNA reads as TGTGCCACCCTTCGGGACCTCTCGAACACTGAAGCTTTCTTT.

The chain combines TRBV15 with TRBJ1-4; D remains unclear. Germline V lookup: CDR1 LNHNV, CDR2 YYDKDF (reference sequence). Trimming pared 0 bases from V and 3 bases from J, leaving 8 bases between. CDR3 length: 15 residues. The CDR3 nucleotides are TGTGCCACCAGCAGAGATCCGGTGTCTAATGAAAAACTGTTTTTT. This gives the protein CATSRDPVSNEKLFF.

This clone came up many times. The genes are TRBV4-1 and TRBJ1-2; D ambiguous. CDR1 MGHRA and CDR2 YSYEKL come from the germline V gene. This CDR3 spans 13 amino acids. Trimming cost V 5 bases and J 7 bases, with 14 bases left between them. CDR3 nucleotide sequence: TGCGCCAGCAGCTCCCTACTGGAAGGTGGCTACACCTTC. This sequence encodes CASSSLLEGGYTF.

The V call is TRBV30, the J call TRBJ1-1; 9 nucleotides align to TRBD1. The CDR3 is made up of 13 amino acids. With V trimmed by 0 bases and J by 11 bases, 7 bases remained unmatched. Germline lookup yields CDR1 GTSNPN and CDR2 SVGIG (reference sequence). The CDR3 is CAWSVQGAMVAFF. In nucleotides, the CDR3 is TGTGCCTGGAGTGTACAGGGGGCAATGGTGGCTTTCTTT.

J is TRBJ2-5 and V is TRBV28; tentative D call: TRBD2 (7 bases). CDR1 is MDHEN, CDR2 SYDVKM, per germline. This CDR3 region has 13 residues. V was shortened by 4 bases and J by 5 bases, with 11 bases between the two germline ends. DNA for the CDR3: TGTGCCAGCAGTTCACAGGGAGGGGAGACCCAGTACTTC. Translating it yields CASSSQGGETQYF.

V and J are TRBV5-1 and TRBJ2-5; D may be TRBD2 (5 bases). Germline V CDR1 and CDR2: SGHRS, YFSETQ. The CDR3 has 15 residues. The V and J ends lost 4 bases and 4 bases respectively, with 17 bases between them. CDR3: CASSTAGLARETQYF. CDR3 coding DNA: TGCGCCAGCAGCACCGCCGGACTGGCTCGAGAGACCCAGTACTTC. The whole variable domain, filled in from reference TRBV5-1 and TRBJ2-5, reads KAGVTQTPRYLIKTRGQQVTLSCSPISGHRSVSWYQQTPGQGLQFLFEYFSETQRNKGNFPGRFSGRQFSNSRSEMNVSTLELGDSALYLCASSTAGLARETQYFGPGTRLLVL.